Included here is one TCR beta chain sequence, with context. Its cognate antigen is unknown. The data were obtained in a study of graft-versus-host responses after intestinal transplantation. As for the study in general: Among the recipients, all got anti-thymocyte globulin induction and then tacrolimus and steroids for two to four years. Study-wide points: Ileal or blood samples showed some GvH clones first, and such clones were also found in recipient marrow. Among circulating GvH clones, peak levels were associated with early post-transplant declines in HvG clones. Some patients had graft-donor T cell macrochimerism, and their allografts showed high graft-versus-host to host-versus-graft clonal ratios.

Germline loops: CDR1 SGHDT, CDR2 YYEEEE. CDR3 length equals 14 residues. J gave up 5 bases and V 4 bases, and 6 bases lay outside the gene matches. Clones were sequenced by immunoSEQ multiplex PCR, and TCRdb holds only the in-frame ones, with some missing. This table has 100,000 to 140,000 clones, approximately 86% appearing once. The receptor's source is a human donor who was the organ donor for an intestinal transplant. The chain combines TRBV5-6 with TRBJ1-5, with TRBD1 matching over 7 bases. The specimen was unstimulated CD4+ T cells sorted from spleen or lymph node cells, collected before transplant. CDR3 DNA sequence: TGTGCCAGCAGCCGGACAGGAGGGTATCAGCCCCAGCATTTT. This gives the protein CASSRTGGYQPQHF.